One and the same sample provided the 14 T cell receptor beta chains below, sequenced in a study of T cells after yellow fever vaccination. TCRdb passed the 5' RACE reads through MiXCR, listing each CDR3 protein once. Of 250,000 to 350,000 distinct CDR3 sequences listed, less than 9.5% are singletons. This sample comprised CD4+ T cells sorted from PBMCs, obtained 5 days after the yellow fever booster vaccination. Receptors were obtained from a man between 18 and 29 years old who received the YFV17D yellow fever vaccine.

This clonotype occurred many times. The chain is built from TRBV6-6 and TRBJ1-5; 8 nucleotides line up with TRBD1. The CDR3 contains 19 residues. V shed 6 bases, J shed 5 bases, and the junction held 21 bases outside the gene matches. Germline-derived CDR1 and CDR2 are MNHNY and SVGAGI (reference sequence). The CDR3 sequence is CASRTRRGQVGVRDQPQHF. CDR3 DNA sequence: TGTGCCAGCAGGACCCGGAGGGGACAGGTCGGTGTGAGGGATCAGCCCCAGCATTTT.

This sequence joins TRBV4-2 and TRBJ1-5, with D uncertain. V lost 4 bases to trimming and J lost 5 bases, with 9 bases between them. Germline-derived CDR1 and CDR2 are LGHNA and YNFKEQ. The CDR3 consists of 13 residues. CDR3 protein: CASSRDRYQPQHF. The CDR3 nucleotides read TGTGCCAGCAGCCGCGACCGATATCAGCCCCAGCATTTT.

The V and J genes are TRBV20-1 and TRBJ2-5; a weak D match, TRBD2 (7 bases). V gave up 1 base and J gave up 5 bases, with 17 bases separating them. The CDR3 runs 15 residues. Germline CDR1 is DFQATT and CDR2 is SNEGSKA (reference sequence). This chain's CDR3 is CSARVPGGMMETQYF. In nucleotides, the CDR3 is TGCAGTGCTAGAGTGCCGGGGGGCATGATGGAGACCCAGTACTTC.

This clonotype was picked up a small number of times. The rearrangement joins TRBV28 to TRBJ2-3, with 7 nucleotides matching TRBD2. Germline values: CDR1 MDHEN, CDR2 SYDVKM. This CDR3 spans 13 amino acids. Losses at the gene ends were 11 bases for V and 0 bases for J; bases not matched to a gene: 5. The CDR3 nucleotides are TGTGCCGGGAGGGCCCTGAGCACAGATACGCAGTATTTT. Protein sequence: CAGRALSTDTQYF.

In its sample, this clonotype was seen many times. V and J are TRBV5-1 and TRBJ2-7; 10 positions agree with TRBD2. The CDR3 totals 15 residues. V shed 4 bases and J 0 bases; nucleotides not matched to a gene: 4. The germline CDR1 and CDR2 sequences are SGHRS and YFSETQ. The CDR3 DNA follows: TGCGCCAGCAGCGCCCAGCGGGGGGGCTCCTACGAGCAGTACTTC. This translates into CASSAQRGGSYEQYF. Complete variable domain (other parts from reference TRBV5-1 and TRBJ2-7): KAGVTQTPRYLIKTRGQQVTLSCSPISGHRSVSWYQQTPGQGLQFLFEYFSETQRNKGNFPGRFSGRQFSNSRSEMNVSTLELGDSALYLCASSAQRGGSYEQYFGPGTRLTVT.

The chain carries TRBV5-1 and TRBJ1-1, with D unresolved. Trimming took 5 bases from V and 1 from J, leaving 9 bases between them. The length of the CDR3 is 13 residues. The germline gives CDR1 SGHRS, CDR2 YFSETQ. CDR3 nucleotide sequence: TGCGCCAGCAGGAGCATAGGGAACACTGAAGCTTTCTTT. This translates into CASRSIGNTEAFF.

The chain links TRBV20-1 to TRBJ2-3; D is possibly TRBD1 or TRBD2 (5 bases each). Trimming took off 6 bases at V and 0 bases at J, with 13 bases between the two ends. CDR3 size: 14 residues. Looked up from germline, CDR1 is DFQATT and CDR2 is SNEGSKA (reference sequence). CDR3 DNA: TGCAGTGCCCGAGAGGGACCTAGCACAGATACGCAGTATTTT. This translates into CSAREGPSTDTQYF.

The chain is built from TRBV7-9 and TRBJ2-5, with D perhaps TRBD1 (5 bases). This CDR3 comprises 14 residues. V lost 1 base to trimming and J lost 5 bases, with 11 bases between them. In germline, CDR1 is SEHNR, CDR2 FQNEAQ (reference sequence). The CDR3 loop reads CASSLVFPGETQYF. The CDR3 DNA sequence: TGTGCCAGCAGCTTAGTGTTCCCAGGGGAGACCCAGTACTTC.

This chain joins TRBV7-3 and TRBJ2-7; possible D gene TRBD2, 5 bases. Germline V CDR1 and CDR2: SGHTA, FQGTGA. V gave up 2 bases and J gave up 5 bases, with 10 bases separating them. This CDR3 is 13 amino acids long. The chain's CDR3 is CASSLGEGHEQYF. The CDR3 bases are TGTGCCAGCAGCTTAGGAGAGGGCCACGAGCAGTACTTC.

This clonotype was seen a handful of times. The chain combines TRBV5-1 with TRBJ2-5, with 9 bases matching TRBD2. CDR3 length equals 17 residues. V lost 4 bases to trimming and J lost 5 bases; unmatched junction nucleotides: 15. Per germline, CDR1 SGHRS and CDR2 YFSETQ. CDR3 in amino acids: CASSIQNPAGLAETQYF. The CDR3 nucleotides read TGCGCCAGCAGCATCCAAAACCCGGCGGGACTAGCTGAGACCCAGTACTTC.

This clonotype was observed a few times. This rearrangement joins TRBV7-2 to TRBJ1-2; D is unresolved. Germline lookup yields CDR1 SGHTA and CDR2 FQGNSA. CDR3 size: 13 residues. V was cut by 8 bases and J by 3 bases, with 13 bases left in between. CDR3 region: CASSTMPDYGYTF. In nucleotides, the CDR3 is TGTGCCAGCTCGACAATGCCGGACTATGGCTACACCTTC.

This chain uses TRBV7-2 with TRBJ2-3; 12 nucleotides align to TRBD2. V trimming: 2 bases; J trimming: 2 bases; junction bases outside the gene matches: 5. This CDR3 region has 17 residues. The germline V gene encodes CDR1 SGHTA and CDR2 FQGNSA. The CDR3 loop is CASSLWTSGDNTDTQYF. The CDR3 DNA reads TGTGCCAGCAGCTTATGGACTAGCGGGGACAACACAGATACGCAGTATTTT.

This clonotype was counted a few times. The chain carries TRBV20-1 and TRBJ2-1; 8 nucleotides line up with TRBD2. The CDR3 is made up of 16 amino acids. Trimming removed 1 base from V and 8 bases from J; junction bases left unmatched: 13. Germline lookup yields CDR1 DFQATT and CDR2 SNEGSKA (reference sequence). CDR3 DNA sequence: TGCAGTGCTAGAGGGTCGGGGGGGCGTTTTAGGGATGAGCAGTTCTTC. Protein product: CSARGSGGRFRDEQFF.

This clonotype has just a few counts. The V gene is TRBV10-3, the J gene TRBJ1-5; possible D gene TRBD1, 6 bases. CDR3 length: 13 residues. The germline CDR1 and CDR2 sequences are ENHRY and SYGVKD. V lost 3 bases, J lost 5 bases, and 8 bases lay in between. CDR3 residues: CAISEYRDQPQHF. The CDR3 DNA reads as TGTGCCATCAGTGAATACAGGGATCAGCCCCAGCATTTT.